This paragraph covers one TCR beta chain sequence. This sample was taken from a study of a mutant IDH1 vaccine in newly diagnosed glioma. Method: immunoSEQ multiplex PCR; TCRdb's copy keeps in-frame clones and lacks some. The data contain 50,000 to 65,000 clones, roughly 80% of them singletons. The V end lost 8 bases, the J end lost 8 bases, and 15 bases lay between the germline ends. The CDR3 runs 12 residues. The germline gives CDR1 ENHRY, CDR2 SYGVKD. Time point described: baseline, week 1 (first vaccination visit). Treatment: pre-vaccination baseline after standard-of-care therapy. The sequences come from PBMCs, collected from a glioma patient treated with radiotherapy, temozolomide or both. This TCR came from a man younger than 35 with glioma. The chain links TRBV10-3 to TRBJ1-2; perhaps TRBD1 as D (5 bases). This chain's CDR3 is CAIAWGSRGYTF. In DNA form, the CDR3 reads TGTGCCATCGCCTGGGGGTCTCGGGGCTACACCTTC.